The clone carrying this T cell receptor (beta chain) was seen once. The antigen is not known. With ipilimumab providing CTLA-4 blockade, focal radiation was administered to patients who had chemo-refractory metastatic non-small-cell lung cancer. TCRdb keeps only in-frame clones here, not all; method: immunoSEQ multiplex PCR. The sample contains tens of thousands of clones, around 87% of which appear only once. Per the germline V gene, CDR1 is SGDLS and CDR2 is YYNGEE. With 0 bases clipped from V and 9 bases from J, the junction kept 7 bases outside the gene matches. This CDR3 is 15 amino acids long. The sample belongs to a study of radiotherapy plus CTLA-4 blockade in lung cancer. Looking at the study overall: Objective responses emerged in 15% to 20% of patients, and roughly 28% attained disease control.

Study findings and constraints: Radiotherapy plus ipilimumab was followed by expansion in blood of tumor-derived TCR clones. Among reported predictors of response, early blood T cell clone dynamics with interferon-beta performed best.

This chain joins TRBV9 and TRBJ2-1; 9 nucleotides match TRBD2. This specimen was peripheral blood, taken from a patient treated with radiotherapy plus ipilimumab. This TCR was sampled from a human donor with non-small cell lung cancer who had a partial response to radiotherapy plus ipilimumab. The CDR3 sequence is CASSVAAGGPLEQFF. CDR3 sequence (DNA): TGTGCCAGCAGCGTAGCTGCGGGAGGGCCGCTTGAGCAGTTCTTC.